A single sample is the source of the 25 T cell receptor beta chains below, sequenced in a study of regulatory T cells in long-lasting Graves disease. Scientists built the TCR library using RNA that was extracted from PBMCs. TCRdb analysed the reads with MiXCR anew, one entry per CDR3 protein. The sample records around 540 distinct CDR3 sequences, around 59% being singletons. Sequencing used peripheral blood mononuclear cells (PBMCs), obtained with antithyroid drug treatment, in newly diagnosed or persistent Graves disease (not recorded which). Receptors were obtained from a female donor with Graves disease.

This clonotype was seen only once. The chain uses TRBV5-5 and TRBJ1-1, with TRBD1 matching over 8 bases. CDR1 and CDR2 from the germline V gene are SGHKS and YYEKEE (reference sequence). V was pared by 3 bases and J by 0 bases, with 7 bases of the junction left unmatched. The CDR3 contains 16 residues. The DNA for the CDR3 is TGTGCCAGCAGCTCACGCGGGACAGGAATGAACACTGAAGCTTTCTTT. As protein: CASSSRGTGMNTEAFF.

Regarding this clonotype: One junction end disagrees with the germline gene, perhaps due to a read error. The V and J genes are TRBV7-6 and TRBJ2-5; 10 bases agree with TRBD2. The V gene's germline CDR1 is SGHVS and CDR2 FNYEAQ. The CDR3 has 12 residues. The CDR3 nucleotides read TGTGCCAACAGCCCATCCGGGACTAGCGTGGACTTC. It is translated as CANSPSGTSVDF.

This clonotype is hyperexpanded within its sample. The gene calls are TRBV6-2 or TRBV6-3 and TRBJ2-3, with 13 bases that match TRBD2. The J segment lost 5 bases and the V segment lost 4 bases, leaving 6 bases of the junction unmatched. This CDR3 has 16 residues. From germline, CDR1 is MNHEY and CDR2 SVGEGT. CDR3 in amino acids: CASSSTSGGEEDTQYF. In nucleotides, the CDR3 is TGTGCCAGCAGTTCCACTAGCGGGGGGGAGGAAGATACGCAGTATTTT.

This clonotype was seen a handful of times. V is TRBV28 and J is TRBJ2-1; the D gene is possibly TRBD1 (6 bases). Trimming removed 8 bases at V and 3 bases at J, with 14 bases between. CDR1 is MDHEN and CDR2 is SYDVKM in the germline V gene. This CDR3 has 14 residues. The CDR3 DNA reads TGTGCCAGCTCCGTAGGGACACGCTACAATGAGCAGTTCTTC. Translation gives CASSVGTRYNEQFF.

The chain combines TRBV12-3 or TRBV12-4 with TRBJ2-7, with D tentatively TRBD1 (5 bases). The CDR3 length is 13 residues. V was clipped by 4 bases and J by 6 bases, with 13 bases between them. CDR3 loop: CASSSLQGSEQYF. CDR3 coding DNA: TGTGCCAGCAGTTCTCTTCAGGGAAGCGAGCAGTACTTC.

This clonotype appeared a single time. The gene calls are TRBV28 and TRBJ2-7; D remains ambiguous. The CDR3 consists of 12 residues. V was shortened by 4 bases and J by 3 bases, with 7 bases between the two germline ends. Germline assignment: CDR1 MDHEN and CDR2 SYDVKM. Here the CDR3 reads CASSSPSYEQYF. In DNA form, the CDR3 reads TGTGCCAGCAGTTCTCCCAGCTACGAGCAGTACTTC.

This clonotype is deemed hyperexpanded. This chain links TRBV7-2 with TRBJ2-1; D perhaps matches TRBD2 (5 bases). The germline gives CDR1 SGHTA, CDR2 FQGNSA. V was cut by 4 bases and J by 4 bases, with 11 bases left in between. The length of the CDR3 is 14 residues. Written as DNA, the CDR3 is TGTGCCAGCAGCTCGGACTCCGGATACAATGAGCAGTTCTTC. It encodes CASSSDSGYNEQFF.

The CDR3 DNA reads as TGTGCCAGCAGCCCCCGGACTCTGGCGACCCTCCACTTT. This codes for CASSPRTLATLHF. V usage is TRBV14 and J usage is TRBJ1-6, with D uncertain. This CDR3 contains 13 residues. Between the trimmed V and J ends, which lost 4 bases and 14 bases, there was a span of 15 bases. From germline, CDR1 is SGHDN and CDR2 FVKESK.

In nucleotides, the CDR3 is TGTGCCAGCAGTTCCAATTCCGGGGGTGGCTATGGCTACACCTTC. It specifies CASSSNSGGGYGYTF. V and J are TRBV12-3 or TRBV12-4 and TRBJ1-2; weak D call: TRBD1 (5 bases). The CDR3 length is 15 residues. The ends were cut back, 4 bases at V and 4 bases at J, with 16 bases in the middle.

The chain joins TRBV6-5 to TRBJ1-2; 10 bases match TRBD1. Germline assignment: CDR1 MNHEY and CDR2 SVGAGI. Trimming at V came to 6 bases and at J to 7 bases, leaving 5 bases not matched to a gene. The CDR3 runs to 13 residues. The CDR3 loop is CASRTGTGAGYTF. In nucleotides, the CDR3 is TGTGCCAGCAGGACCGGGACAGGGGCTGGCTACACCTTC.

This clonotype appeared a few times. The V call is TRBV20-1, the J call TRBJ1-3; D is perhaps TRBD1 (5 bases). V gave up 6 bases and J gave up 0 bases, with 15 bases separating them. This CDR3 region has 15 residues. The germline CDR1 and CDR2 sequences are DFQATT and SNEGSKA (reference sequence). CDR3 loop: CSAPGVGRSGNTIYF. For the CDR3, the DNA is TGCAGTGCCCCGGGGGTGGGCCGCTCTGGAAACACCATATATTTT.

This chain links TRBV14 with TRBJ2-2; a possible D gene is TRBD1 (6 bases). The germline V gene has CDR1 SGHDN and CDR2 FVKESK. The CDR3 consists of 14 residues. The ends were cut back, 1 base at V and 8 bases at J, with 11 bases in the middle. The CDR3 coding sequence is TGTGCCAGCAGCCAAGGATATGACAGGGGGGAGCTGTTTTTT. The encoded protein is CASSQGYDRGELFF. The variable domain in full, completed from reference TRBV14 and TRBJ2-2, reads EAGVTQFPSHSVIEKGQTVTLRCDPISGHDNLYWYRRVMGKEIKFLLHFVKESKQDESGMPNNRFLAERTGGTYSTLKVQPAELEDSGVYFCASSQGYDRGELFFGEGSRLTVL.

The chain carries TRBV19 and TRBJ2-5; maybe TRBD1 (5 bases). The CDR3 totals 14 residues. Trimming took 1 base from V and 2 from J, leaving 8 bases between them. Germline V gene lookup returns CDR1 LNHDA and CDR2 SQIVND (reference sequence). The CDR3 here is CASSIVDRQETQYF. The CDR3 coding sequence is TGTGCCAGTAGTATAGTCGACAGACAAGAGACCCAGTACTTC. Complete variable domain (other parts from reference TRBV19 and TRBJ2-5): DGGITQSPKYLFRKEGQNVTLSCEQNLNHDAMYWYRQDPGQGLRLIYYSQIVNDFQKGDIAEGYSVSREKKESFPLTVTSAQKNPTAFYLCASSIVDRQETQYFGPGTRLLVL.

This clonotype was detected only a few times. The J gene is TRBJ2-7, the V gene TRBV7-8; possible D gene TRBD1, 6 bases. V dropped 4 bases and J dropped 3 bases, with 13 bases sitting between them. The CDR3 is 14 amino acids. CDR1 and CDR2 from the germline V gene are SGHVS and FQNEAQ. CDR3: CASSSRQVFYEQYF. DNA of the CDR3: TGTGCCAGCAGCTCTCGACAGGTGTTCTACGAGCAGTACTTC.

The chain uses TRBV12-3 or TRBV12-4 and TRBJ2-5; D might be TRBD1 (6 bases). Trimming pared 6 bases from V and 4 bases from J, leaving 12 bases between. This CDR3 comprises 13 residues. The CDR3 bases are TGTGCCAGCAGAAGACAGGAAGGAGAGACCCAGTACTTC. It encodes CASRRQEGETQYF.

The chain links TRBV24-1 to TRBJ2-1; TRBD2 is a possible D gene (5 bases). The CDR3 length is 16 residues. Trimming removed 6 bases at V and 2 bases at J, with 16 bases between. The germline CDR1 and CDR2 sequences are KGHDR and SFDVKD. The CDR3 loop is CATSSGNQRPYNEQFF. For the CDR3, the DNA is TGTGCCACCAGTTCGGGGAACCAGCGCCCCTACAATGAGCAGTTCTTC.

J is TRBJ2-1 and V is TRBV27, with a weak D call TRBD1 (6 bases). Per the germline V gene, CDR1 is MNHEY and CDR2 is SMNVEV (reference sequence). V gave up 8 bases and J gave up 2 bases, with 10 bases separating them. The CDR3 is 13 residues long. CDR3 DNA: TGTGCCAGCGCTTGGGGGCCCTACAATGAGCAGTTCTTC. As protein: CASAWGPYNEQFF.

This clonotype appeared once. The rearrangement links TRBV28 to TRBJ1-1; D is unresolved. CDR1 MDHEN and CDR2 SYDVKM come from the germline V gene. Trimming took 4 bases from V and 8 from J, leaving 8 bases between them. The CDR3 has 11 residues. CDR3 loop: CASSWAAEAFF. The CDR3 DNA reads TGTGCCAGCAGTTGGGCGGCCGAAGCTTTCTTT.

The J gene is TRBJ2-5, the V gene TRBV7-3; 7 positions agree with TRBD2. This CDR3 region has 15 residues. Unmatched junction bases numbered 6, after V lost 2 bases and J lost 3 bases. Germline V gives CDR1 SGHTA, CDR2 FQGTGA. The CDR3 coding sequence is TGTGCCAGCAGCTTAGTTCCGGCGGGGGAAGAGACCCAGTACTTC. Residues: CASSLVPAGEETQYF.

In its sample, this clonotype was seen a few times. The rearrangement uses TRBV5-4 and TRBJ2-1; 7 bases fit TRBD2. Per germline, CDR1 SGHNT and CDR2 YYREEE (reference sequence). This CDR3 contains 12 residues. V lost 6 bases to trimming and J lost 5 bases; unmatched junction nucleotides: 2. CDR3 sequence: CASNLADNEQFF. As DNA, the CDR3 is TGTGCCAGCAACCTAGCGGACAATGAGCAGTTCTTC.

The chain has TRBV12-3 or TRBV12-4 and TRBJ2-2; 8 nucleotides line up with TRBD1. V shed 3 bases and J 1 base; nucleotides not matched to a gene: 1. The CDR3 spans 15 residues. The CDR3 here is CASSFGTGNTGELFF. CDR3 DNA: TGTGCCAGCAGTTTTGGGACAGGGAACACCGGGGAGCTGTTTTTT.

The rearrangement joins TRBV5-6 to TRBJ2-7, with D tentatively TRBD1 or TRBD2 (5 bases each). This CDR3 has 13 amino acids. Germline CDR1 SGHDT, CDR2 YYEEEE. Trimming removed 4 bases from V and 2 bases from J, with 10 bases in between. In DNA, the CDR3 is TGTGCCAGCAGCCGGGACCCAGCCTACGAGCAGTACTTC. This sequence encodes CASSRDPAYEQYF.

The V call is TRBV30, the J call TRBJ2-7; D ambiguous. CDR1 GTSNPN and CDR2 SVGIG come from the germline V gene (reference sequence). This CDR3 is 15 amino acids long. Trimming removed 0 bases at V and 0 bases at J, with 12 bases between. The CDR3 sequence is CAWSVQASPSYEQYF. DNA for the CDR3: TGTGCCTGGAGTGTACAAGCATCTCCCTCCTACGAGCAGTACTTC.

This clonotype was observed a handful of times. The chain links TRBV24-1 to TRBJ2-1; D call uncertain. The germline CDR1 and CDR2 sequences are KGHDR and SFDVKD. The CDR3 sequence is 16 residues long. Trimming pared 2 bases from V and 2 bases from J, leaving 12 bases between. DNA of the CDR3: TGTGCCACCAGTGATTCGAAACAGTCGCCCTACAATGAGCAGTTCTTC. Its translation is CATSDSKQSPYNEQFF.

This chain links TRBV28 with TRBJ2-7, with a weak D call TRBD1 (5 bases). The CDR3 extends over 17 amino acids. From germline, CDR1 is MDHEN and CDR2 SYDVKM. The germline V and J ends were trimmed by 4 bases and 0 bases, with 19 bases remaining between them. The CDR3 nucleotides are TGTGCCAGCAGTTCTTGGGGCGACGGTCGTAGCTCCTACGAGCAGTACTTC. This encodes CASSSWGDGRSSYEQYF.